This T cell receptor beta chain was recorded in a study of T cells expressing NK-cell markers. Points on this clonotype: No antigen is known for it.

Researchers built TCR beta cDNA using 5'RACE template switching with UMIs. TCRdb re-called the 5' RACE reads, yielding one record per CDR3 amino acid sequence without DNA. This table lists approximately 440,000 distinct CDR3 sequences. Germline V gene lookup returns CDR1 MDHEN and CDR2 SYDVKM. The CDR3 extends over 20 amino acids. Study-level findings and limits: NKG2C+ dominant clonotypes from 5 to 7 donors made up roughly 1.0-7.0% of CD8+ T cells. For several donors, these clonotypes were likewise the leading ones in the CD3+CD56-NKG2C+ fraction.

The V and J genes are TRBV28 and TRBJ2-3; lacking DNA, the TRBD2 call made by TCRdb goes unchecked. The clonotype comes from a woman aged 50 to 60 in good health. Sample: blood T cells: a sorted CD56 or NKG2C T cell subset, CD4+ or CD8+ T cells, or bulk PBMC T cells (not recorded which). CDR3 protein: CASSDPRGLAGDGGTDTQYF.